This TCR beta chain was captured in a study of shared clonotypes between healthy human individuals (dated by TCRdb to 2018 to 2021). Notes on the research overall: A few men and a couple of women, aged 18 to 49 years, made up the cohort. Different laboratories and diverse techniques were used to prepare libraries and sequence TCR repertoires, to increase sequencing depth and limit assay-specific biases. Blood TCR repertoires of a handful of healthy adults were deeply sequenced to estimate repertoire size and the extent of clonotype sharing between individuals. Per donor, leukapheresis produced somewhere between about 0.94 and 9 billion PBMCs. For each donor, CD4 naive and CD4 memory were each run on three plates, CD8 naive on two plates, and CD8 memory on one plate. The paper as a whole reports these results and caveats: Even with the large sequencing depth, rarefaction of the sorted-subset datasets indicated that sequencing was incomplete. Based on pairwise subsampling, the degree of clonotype sharing among donors was expected to be affected by sequencing depth. Estimated clonotype richness was generally larger for naive than for memory subsets. Sharing across a few donors was observed for approximately 4.6% of naive CD4, over 3% of naive CD8, roughly 2.4% of memory CD4, and about 0.38% of memory CD8 clonotypes. Because the study included a small number of donors, the genetic and exposure-history diversity represented was limited. Sampling was limited to blood, and TCR repertoires in tissue likely differ from TCR repertoires in blood. Higher generation probabilities were observed for clonotypes shared by all four sorted-subset donors than for non-shared clonotypes.

CDR3 length: 16 amino acids, cysteine to phenylalanine. Left in the record is the CDR3 DNA by itself, 48 bases read in frame from the first base. The germline V gene supplies CDR1 SGHTA and CDR2 FQGNSA. V has 6 bases trimmed and J has 3 bases trimmed; junction bases matching no gene number 6. Using the deep immunoSEQ assay, multiplex PCR amplified TCR CDR3 regions from genomic DNA. For each cell subset, the extracted genomic DNA was distributed evenly across all wells of several immunoSEQ 96-well plates, and each plate served as one replicate. For sorted subsets, approximately 200 ng of genomic DNA, equivalent to around 29,000 T cell genomes, went into each replicate PCR. The purified libraries were quantified using a Qubit 3.0 fluorometer, sized with a Bioanalyzer 2100, and then quantified again using the KAPA Library Quantification kit. Every immunoSEQ 96-well plate was sequenced on a separate single-read 150-cycle Illumina NextSeq 550 flow cell. Per the source publication's procedure: Because only junctional sequences without quality scores were contained in the immunoSEQ output, filtering matching that applied to full-length reads could not be performed. Sequences were annotated with PyIR, a Python wrapper for IgBLAST v1.9, using IMGT germline references to assign V/J genes and CDR3. Reads were filtered out if the reads had weak V/J assignments (E-value above 1e-6), no CDR3, stop codons, out-of-frame junctions, or ambiguous translated residues. V3J clonotypes were defined as sequences sharing an identical inferred V gene, J gene, and CDR3 amino acid sequence. Percentage overlap between repertoires was computed as shared unique clonotypes divided by the size of the smaller repertoire. RTK rarefaction, the Chao1 estimator, and Recon v2.1 estimates of unobserved clonotypes were used to assess repertoire richness. Generation probabilities were computed with OLGA for all TCRbeta clonotypes obtained by the gDNA method from several donors. TCRdb re-hosts the immuneACCESS table, in-frame sequences only. Its copies lack some clones; in the studies checked, an unresolved V gene accounts for under half of them, and the cause for the rest is not known. The DNA gave D and trimming, while V, J and clone size come from that table. Here the sample has roughly 2.2 million clones; approximately 95% occur a single time. About 0.37% of the sample goes to the ten largest clones.

The donors were healthy, HIV-negative adults with no recently reported acute infections or vaccinations. Only Caucasian adults living in Nashville, Tennessee, USA were represented among the donors. CD4+ T cells were enriched through magnetic negative selection, after which naive cells were positively selected on CD45RA and the remaining negative fraction served as the memory subset. Blood was obtained by leukapheresis, after which PBMCs were separated by Ficoll-Histopaque density gradient centrifugation and cryopreserved in liquid nitrogen vapor phase. Analytical flow cytometry was used to check the purity and quantity of each magnetically sorted T cell population. Genomic DNA was isolated from each sorted fraction and quantified by UV absorbance on a Nanodrop 2000c. This clone was observed a single time. It has no known antigen specificity. Per-base quality was not reported, and no clone a single base away is much larger than it.

Input material: naive CD4+ T cells from PBMCs. Taken with the paper, the label for cell subset or site translates to: CD45RA+ positively selected. The receptor was isolated from a man younger than 35 in good health. Some clones in this sample may be carry-over from other donors' samples. The V and J genes are TRBV7-2 and TRBJ2-6, and 9 bases in between align with TRBD1. The CDR3 reads CASSQQGAHGANVLTF. The bases are TGTGCCAGCAGTCAACAGGGGGCGCATGGGGCCAACGTCCTGACTTTC.